The 5 T cell receptor beta chains below come from one sample, sequenced in a study of regulatory T cells in long-lasting Graves disease. iRepertoire HTBI primers and Arm-PCR of CDR3 regions built TCR beta libraries. Each CDR3 protein gets one entry after TCRdb re-called the multiplex PCR reads with MiXCR. The repertoire consists of roughly 300,000 distinct CDR3 sequences, with 20% occurring once and the leading ten covering 29%. Time point in this sample: persistent/refractory GD, antithyroid drugs over 5 years with positive TRAb. After RNA was extracted from PBMCs, the TCR library was made from it. Sequencing was performed on peripheral blood mononuclear cells (PBMCs), taken when the disease was refractory, from a patient treated with antithyroid drugs. The origin of the receptors is a female donor with Graves disease.

At least ten counts were recorded for this clonotype. This chain connects TRBV7-2 to TRBJ1-1; tentative D call: TRBD1 (5 bases). Germline assignment: CDR1 SGHTA and CDR2 FQGNSA. V lost 4 bases and J lost 5, with 14 bases in between. CDR3 length: 14 residues. Here the CDR3 reads CASSSTRGGTEAFF. The CDR3 DNA is TGTGCCAGCAGCTCGACTCGGGGGGGTACTGAAGCTTTCTTT.

To note about this clonotype: This may stem from a read error, because a much larger clone lies one nucleotide away. The chain links TRBV12-3 or TRBV12-4 to TRBJ1-4, with a tentative D call TRBD1 (6 bases). CDR3 length: 13 residues. V dropped 7 bases and J dropped 10 bases, with 16 bases sitting between them. CDR3 region: CASTQGPGGKLFF. CDR3 DNA: TGTGCCAGCACACAGGGTCCCGGGGGAAAACTGTTTTTT.

The CDR3 DNA is TGTGCCAGTAGAGCCCGGGTCCAGCTTAACAATCAGCCCCAGCATTTT. Its protein is CASRARVQLNNQPQHF. This rearrangement joins TRBV19 to TRBJ1-5; the D is unclear. Germline V gives CDR1 LNHDA, CDR2 SQIVND (reference sequence). V shed 6 bases and J shed 3 bases, with 18 bases lying between them. The CDR3 contains 16 residues.

A remark on this clonotype: A far larger clone is off by one base, so a read error is likely. The chain links TRBV7-2 to TRBJ2-5; D perhaps matches TRBD2 (5 bases). V was clipped by 6 bases and J by 4 bases, with 18 bases between them. The length of the CDR3 is 15 residues. Germline-derived CDR1 and CDR2 are SGHTA and FQGNSA. CDR3 bases: TGTGCCAGCAGTATTCGTGGAGGATCCAGAGAGACCCAGTACTTC. It specifies CASSIRGGSRETQYF.

This clonotype was seen more than once but under ten times. The rearrangement joins TRBV7-2 to TRBJ2-2; no clear D. The V gene lost 1 base and the J gene lost 3 bases, with 3 bases spanning the gap. This CDR3 has 13 residues. Germline V gives CDR1 SGHTA, CDR2 FQGNSA. CDR3 nucleotide sequence: TGTGCCAGCAGCTTAGATCACACCGGGGAGCTGTTTTTT. It specifies CASSLDHTGELFF. Full variable domain (missing parts from reference TRBV7-2 and TRBJ2-2): GAGVSQSPSNKVTEKGKDVELRCDPISGHTALYWYRQSLGQGLEFLIYFQGNSAPDKSGLPSDRFSAERTGGSVSTLTIQRTQQEDSAVYLCASSLDHTGELFFGEGSRLTVL.